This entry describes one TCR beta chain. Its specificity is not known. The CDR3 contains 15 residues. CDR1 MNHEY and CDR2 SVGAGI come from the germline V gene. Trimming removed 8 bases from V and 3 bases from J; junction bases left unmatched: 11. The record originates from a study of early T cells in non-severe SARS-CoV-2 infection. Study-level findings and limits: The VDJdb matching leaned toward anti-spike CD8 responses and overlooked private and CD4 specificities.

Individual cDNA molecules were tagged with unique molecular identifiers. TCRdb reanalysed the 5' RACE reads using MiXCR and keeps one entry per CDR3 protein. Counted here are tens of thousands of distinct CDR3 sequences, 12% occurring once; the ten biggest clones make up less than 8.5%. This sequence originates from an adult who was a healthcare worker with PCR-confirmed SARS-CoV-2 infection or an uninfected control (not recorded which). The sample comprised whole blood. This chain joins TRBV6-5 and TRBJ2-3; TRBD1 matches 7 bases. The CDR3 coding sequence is TGTGCCAGCCTTCCAGGGGGTGAATTGACAGATACGCAGTATTTT. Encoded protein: CASLPGGELTDTQYF.